The 30 T cell receptor beta chains listed next were all sequenced from one sample in a study of blood T cell repertoires in COVID-19 (dated by TCRdb to about 2020). Library preparation used the immunoSEQ multiplex PCR assay. TCRdb provides this immuneACCESS table in a form limited to in-frame rearrangements. Some clones are lacking; in checked studies, under half of them reflect an unresolved V gene, and why the rest are absent is not known. A total of about 270,000 clones appear in this sample, approximately 81% of them only once. Under 3.5% of the sample is in the top ten clones. Sequenced material: peripheral blood. The receptors were sampled from a woman between 18 and 29 years old with acute or convalescent COVID-19.

This chain links TRBV2 with TRBJ1-6; TRBD1 might be the D (5 bases). The V gene's germline CDR1 is SNHLY and CDR2 FYNNEI. Trimming took off 5 bases at V and 10 bases at J, with 18 bases between the two ends. The CDR3 spans 15 residues. The CDR3 sequence: CASSPIISRVSPLHF. CDR3 nucleotides: TGTGCCAGCAGTCCTATAATTTCCAGGGTGTCACCCCTCCACTTT.

CDR3 sequence (DNA): TGTGCCAGCAGTCCAGGGCAGGGGGCGGGTGAGCAGTTCTTC. As protein: CASSPGQGAGEQFF. The chain carries TRBV28 and TRBJ2-1; 8 nucleotides agree with TRBD1. Germline trimming cut 5 bases from V and 9 bases from J; bases unmatched to any gene: 9. The CDR3 consists of 14 residues. From germline, CDR1 is MDHEN and CDR2 SYDVKM.

This clone has just a few counts. The CDR3 is CASSKGVNQPQHF. The CDR3, as DNA: TGTGCCAGTAGTAAGGGAGTTAATCAGCCCCAGCATTTT. The V call is TRBV19, the J call TRBJ1-5, with D unclear. The V and J ends lost 4 bases and 4 bases respectively, with 8 bases between them. This CDR3 has 13 amino acids. Per the germline V gene, CDR1 is LNHDA and CDR2 is SQIVND (reference sequence).

This clone showed up just a few times. This rearrangement joins TRBV3-1 (or the pseudogene TRBV3-2) to TRBJ1-1; no definite D call. The ends were cut back, 6 bases at V and 4 bases at J, with 12 bases in the middle. Looked up from germline, CDR1 is LGHDT and CDR2 is YNNKEL (reference sequence). CDR3 size: 13 residues. The CDR3 protein is CASRAGLLTEAFF. The DNA of the CDR3 is TGTGCCAGCAGAGCGGGCCTCCTCACTGAAGCTTTCTTT.

The chain couples TRBV25-1 to TRBJ2-7; 8 positions match TRBD1. Germline V gives CDR1 MGHDK, CDR2 SYGVNS. The CDR3 totals 15 residues. The J segment lost 6 bases and the V segment lost 3 bases, leaving 10 bases of the junction unmatched. In nucleotides, the CDR3 is TGTGCCAGCAGTGAGCCGGGACAGGCCCAATCCGAGCAGTACTTC. Residues: CASSEPGQAQSEQYF.

J is TRBJ1-1 and V is TRBV6-6; 10 nucleotides align to TRBD1. This CDR3 spans 16 amino acids. Germline CDR1 reads MNHNY; CDR2 reads SVGAGI (reference sequence). V lost 1 base, J lost 5 bases, and 7 bases stayed unmatched. The DNA for the CDR3 is TGTGCCAGCAGTTACTACCCGGGACAGGGGTCGACTGAAGCTTTCTTT. Translated, it gives CASSYYPGQGSTEAFF.

The J gene is TRBJ2-7, the V gene TRBV9; a possible D gene is TRBD1 (5 bases). Germline V gene sequence: CDR1 SGDLS, CDR2 YYNGEE. V lost 4 bases, J lost 2 bases, and 16 bases lay in between. The CDR3 contains 15 residues. The CDR3 loop is CASSQNDRGTYEQYF. CDR3 sequence (DNA): TGTGCCAGCAGCCAAAATGATAGGGGAACCTACGAGCAGTACTTC.

The chain employs TRBV19 and TRBJ2-1; D is unclear. Germline CDR1 LNHDA, CDR2 SQIVND (reference sequence). V was trimmed by 7 bases and J by 4 bases, leaving 17 bases between them. CDR3 size: 15 residues. CDR3 sequence (DNA): TGTGCCAGTAACCCCGGGTCTTCGTATTACAATGAGCAGTTCTTC. Protein product: CASNPGSSYYNEQFF.

The chain is built from TRBV18 and TRBJ1-2; 9 bases match TRBD1. CDR1 is KGHSH, CDR2 LQKENI, per germline. The trim removed 3 bases at V and 2 bases at J, leaving 7 bases unmatched. CDR3 size: 16 residues. As DNA, the CDR3 is TGTGCCAGCTCACCTGACCAGACAGGGGGGAACTATGGCTACACCTTC. Translating gives CASSPDQTGGNYGYTF.

In its sample, this clone was seen once. This chain uses TRBV6-5 with TRBJ1-1; TRBD1 is a possible D gene (5 bases). The CDR3 has 16 amino acids. Germline V gene data show CDR1 as MNHEY and CDR2 as SVGAGI. Deletions cut 0 bases from V and 7 bases from J, with 18 bases between. CDR3: CASSYSSGGESGEAFF. DNA of the CDR3: TGTGCCAGCAGTTACTCGAGCGGGGGGGAGTCGGGTGAAGCTTTCTTT.

This CDR3 is CASSIVGSGDTQYF. CDR3 in DNA: TGTGCCAGTAGTATAGTTGGTTCGGGAGATACGCAGTATTTT. The chain recombines TRBV19 with TRBJ2-3; no clear D. Looked up from germline, CDR1 is LNHDA and CDR2 is SQIVND (reference sequence). V shed 1 base and J shed 5 bases, with 10 bases lying between them. This CDR3 has 14 amino acids.

The chain carries TRBV6-5 and TRBJ1-2, with 7 bases matching TRBD1. The CDR3 loop spans 15 amino acids. The V and J ends lost 0 bases and 7 bases, in that order; junction bases with no gene match: 8. Germline CDR1 and CDR2: MNHEY and SVGAGI. CDR3 amino acids: CASSYSGQGVSGYTF. The CDR3 DNA reads as TGTGCCAGCAGTTACTCGGGGCAGGGGGTCTCTGGCTACACCTTC.

V and J are TRBV25-1 and TRBJ1-1, with D perhaps TRBD1 (5 bases). V was cut by 1 base and J by 1 base, with 10 bases left in between. The V gene's germline CDR1 is MGHDK and CDR2 SYGVNS. CDR3 size: 15 residues. The CDR3 reads CASSESAGGNTEAFF. CDR3 coding DNA: TGTGCCAGCAGTGAATCCGCGGGGGGGAACACTGAAGCTTTCTTT.

The sample holds one count of this clone. The CDR3 region has the DNA TGTGCTAGTGGTTTGGGAAATCGAGACAGGGGAAGCACAGATACGCAGTATTTT. Translated: CASGLGNRDRGSTDTQYF. The chain combines TRBV12-5 with TRBJ2-3, with TRBD1 matching over 8 bases. This CDR3 comprises 18 residues. The trim removed 1 base at V and 0 bases at J, leaving 9 bases unmatched. From germline, CDR1 is LGHNT and CDR2 FRNRAP.

As concerns this clone: One junction end does not reproduce the germline sequence, and a read error may be involved. This sequence joins TRBV10-2 and TRBJ2-7; tentatively, D is TRBD2 (6 bases). The CDR3 spans 10 residues. Germline lookup yields CDR1 WSHSY and CDR2 SAAADI. CDR3 protein: CASIGDFLSF. In DNA form, the CDR3 reads TGCGCCAGCATCGGGGACTTTCTATCCTTC.

This clone was counted between two and nine times. The chain links TRBV28 to TRBJ1-6; tentative D call: TRBD1 (5 bases). Germline loops: CDR1 MDHEN, CDR2 SYDVKM. V lost 6 bases and J 8 bases, leaving 14 bases between the germline ends. The CDR3 has 14 residues. CDR3 sequence (DNA): TGTGCCAGCAGCTGGGGGGTTTTGGATTCACCCCTCCACTTT. Protein: CASSWGVLDSPLHF.

The rearrangement joins TRBV7-9 to TRBJ1-2; D perhaps matches TRBD1 (5 bases). The CDR3 runs 15 residues. The germline CDR1 and CDR2 sequences are SEHNR and FQNEAQ (reference sequence). Trimming took off 5 bases at V and 3 bases at J, with 16 bases between the two ends. The CDR3 sequence: CASSPTGRSDYGYTF. The CDR3 DNA reads as TGTGCCAGCAGCCCAACAGGCCGGTCTGACTATGGCTACACCTTC.

This chain connects TRBV23-1 to TRBJ2-7; 8 positions agree with TRBD1. TRBV23-1 is identified as an open reading frame with a role that is uncertain. This CDR3 region has 17 residues. Trimming removed 6 bases from V and 3 bases from J; junction bases left unmatched: 16. As DNA, the CDR3 is TGCGCCAGCAGCCCCCCCCCACGGACAGGGCTCCACTACGAGCAGTACTTC. The encoded protein is CASSPPPRTGLHYEQYF.

The CDR3 coding sequence is TGTGCCAGTGGCAGGGGGCGGGACACTGAAGCTTTCTTT. This translates into CASGRGRDTEAFF. The chain uses TRBV6-5 and TRBJ1-1; 8 positions agree with TRBD1. Germline loops: CDR1 MNHEY, CDR2 SVGAGI. The CDR3 is 13 residues long. V was pared by 9 bases and J by 3 bases, with 6 bases of the junction left unmatched.

The chain employs TRBV5-1 and TRBJ2-1; 9 bases line up with TRBD2. The trim removed 1 base at V and 7 bases at J, leaving 6 bases unmatched. CDR3 length equals 15 residues. The germline V gene encodes CDR1 SGHRS and CDR2 YFSETQ. The CDR3 sequence: CASSLILAGTNEQFF. CDR3 DNA: TGCGCCAGCAGCTTGATTCTAGCGGGAACGAATGAGCAGTTCTTC.

Ten or more counts support this clone. This chain links TRBV14 with TRBJ1-1; D is unresolved. Trimming stripped 0 bases from V and 1 base from J, with 9 bases between. CDR3 length equals 15 residues. The germline V gene has CDR1 SGHDN and CDR2 FVKESK. As DNA, the CDR3 is TGTGCCAGCAGCCAAGAACGTTGGCCGAACACTGAAGCTTTCTTT. It codes for CASSQERWPNTEAFF.

The chain is built from TRBV2 and TRBJ1-4; the match to TRBD1 covers 7 bases. After removal of 6 bases from V and 8 bases from J, the junction contained 3 bases not matched to a gene. The CDR3 runs to 12 residues. CDR1 is SNHLY and CDR2 is FYNNEI in the germline V gene. CDR3 protein: CASSLDREKLFF. CDR3 nucleotides: TGTGCCAGCAGCTTGGACAGGGAAAAACTGTTTTTT. The full variable domain, its missing parts supplied by reference TRBV2 and TRBJ1-4, is EPEVTQTPSHQVTQMGQEVILRCVPISNHLYFYWYRQILGQKVEFLVSFYNNEISEKSEIFDDQFSVERPDGSNFTLKIRSTKLEDSAMYFCASSLDREKLFFGSGTQLSVL.

The CDR3 spells CASSPGGLAGDYNEQFF. DNA for the CDR3: TGCGCCAGCAGCCCGGGCGGTTTAGCGGGAGACTACAATGAGCAGTTCTTC. The chain employs TRBV5-1 and TRBJ2-1, with TRBD2 matching 9 bases. This CDR3 is 17 amino acids long. J lost 3 bases, V lost 4 bases, and 11 bases had no gene match. Looked up from germline, CDR1 is SGHRS and CDR2 is YFSETQ. The entire variable domain, with the rest obtained from reference TRBV5-1 and TRBJ2-1, is as follows: KAGVTQTPRYLIKTRGQQVTLSCSPISGHRSVSWYQQTPGQGLQFLFEYFSETQRNKGNFPGRFSGRQFSNSRSEMNVSTLELGDSALYLCASSPGGLAGDYNEQFFGPGTRLTVL.

The V gene is TRBV11-2, the J gene TRBJ2-5; 10 bases line up with TRBD2. Germline values: CDR1 SGHAT, CDR2 FQNNGV. After removal of 5 bases from V and 1 base from J, the junction contained 1 base not matched to a gene. The CDR3 covers 14 residues. CDR3: CASSRTSGQETQYF. The CDR3 DNA is TGTGCCAGCAGCCGGACTAGCGGCCAAGAGACCCAGTACTTC.

This chain links TRBV6-5 with TRBJ1-3; no definite D call. Between the trimmed V and J ends, which lost 7 bases and 0 bases, there was a span of 10 bases. The CDR3 covers 14 residues. Per the germline V gene, CDR1 is MNHEY and CDR2 is SVGAGI. CDR3 loop: CASMPGNSGNTIYF. The CDR3 region has the DNA TGTGCCAGCATGCCAGGCAACTCTGGAAACACCATATATTTT.

This chain uses TRBV29-1 with TRBJ2-1; D is perhaps TRBD2 (5 bases). The germline CDR1 and CDR2 sequences are SQVTM and ANQGSEA. V was clipped by 7 bases and J by 0 bases, with 13 bases between them. The CDR3 runs to 14 residues. Here the CDR3 reads CSDLATSSYNEQFF. The DNA for the CDR3 is TGCAGCGACCTAGCTACGAGCTCCTACAATGAGCAGTTCTTC.

The chain has TRBV18 and TRBJ2-7; 7 nucleotides match TRBD1. The CDR3 extends over 15 amino acids. The junction had 8 bases not matched to a gene; V was cut back by 0 bases and J by 6 bases. Germline lookup yields CDR1 KGHSH and CDR2 LQKENI. CDR3 region: CASSPPGQTGREQYF. The CDR3 DNA sequence: TGTGCCAGCTCACCACCCGGCCAGACAGGGCGCGAGCAGTACTTC.

V is TRBV4-1 and J is TRBJ2-1; the D is unclear. This CDR3 is built from 13 residues. V lost 3 bases and J 8 bases, leaving 11 bases between the germline ends. Per the germline V gene, CDR1 is MGHRA and CDR2 is YSYEKL. Here the CDR3 DNA reads TGCGCCAGCAGCCAGGGCTATGCCGATGAGCAGTTCTTC. It specifies CASSQGYADEQFF.

This chain's CDR3 is CAWSLAGARDTQYF. The CDR3 DNA reads as TGTGCCTGGAGTCTGGCAGGGGCGAGGGATACGCAGTATTTT. The rearrangement uses TRBV30 and TRBJ2-3; weak D call: TRBD1 (6 bases). The CDR3 runs to 14 residues. Trimming cost V 2 bases and J 6 bases, with 15 bases left between them. Germline loops: CDR1 GTSNPN, CDR2 SVGIG (reference sequence).

The chain carries TRBV28 and TRBJ1-1; TRBD1 agrees at 12 bases. The trim removed 3 bases at V and 5 bases at J, leaving 4 bases unmatched. The CDR3 is 15 amino acids. The germline V gene has CDR1 MDHEN and CDR2 SYDVKM. The CDR3 reads CASSFGTGGRTEAFF. Written as DNA, the CDR3 is TGTGCCAGCAGTTTTGGGACAGGGGGCAGGACTGAAGCTTTCTTT.